The 31 T cell receptor beta chains reported below all come from one sample, sequenced in a study of beta chain features in type 1 diabetes. Study results and limitations: TCRB CDR3s from Type 1 diabetes patients were moderately but significantly shorter in all four CD4+ subsets.

What was sequenced were expressed TCRB transcripts, since all of the isolated RNA had been reverse transcribed. Data came from immunoSEQ multiplex PCR; TCRdb stores just in-frame clones and leaves some out. The sample has fewer than 300,000 clones, roughly 22% seen once. Which antigens these TCRs recognize remains unknown. Sequenced material: naive CD4+ T cells from blood. The receptor source for this set is a woman in her thirties or forties with type 1 diabetes.

V gene TRBV28 combines with J gene TRBJ2-1; TRBD1 aligns across 8 bases. Germline V gene data show CDR1 as MDHEN and CDR2 as SYDVKM. Losses at the gene ends were 2 bases for V and 7 bases for J; bases not matched to a gene: 7. The length of the CDR3 is 15 residues. CDR3 in DNA: TGTGCCAGCAGTTTAGGCGGGACAGGATCAAATGAGCAGTTCTTC. Amino acid sequence: CASSLGGTGSNEQFF. The complete variable domain, with remaining parts taken from reference TRBV28 and TRBJ2-1, reads DVKVTQSSRYLVKRTGEKVFLECVQDMDHENMFWYRQDPGLGLRLIYFSYDVKMKEKGDIPEGYSVSREKKERFSLILESASTNQTSMYLCASSLGGTGSNEQFFGPGTRLTVL.

This chain joins TRBV15 and TRBJ2-6; 8 bases agree with TRBD1. The CDR3 runs to 15 residues. The J segment lost 4 bases and the V segment lost 5 bases, leaving 4 bases of the junction unmatched. Germline V gene lookup returns CDR1 LNHNV and CDR2 YYDKDF (reference sequence). Written as DNA, the CDR3 is TGTGCCACCAGCGGAGGGACAGGCGGGGCCAACGTCCTGACTTTC. Protein product: CATSGGTGGANVLTF.

This clone has a handful of counts. This chain links TRBV5-4 with TRBJ1-1, with D unresolved. This CDR3 comprises 15 residues. Germline V gene lookup returns CDR1 SGHNT and CDR2 YYREEE (reference sequence). V was trimmed by 2 bases and J by 1 base, leaving 12 bases between them. CDR3 loop: CASSLPRTRNTEAFF. The CDR3 DNA sequence: TGTGCCAGCAGCTTACCCCGCACAAGGAACACTGAAGCTTTCTTT. The variable domain in full, with the rest retrieved from reference TRBV5-4 and TRBJ1-1, is ETGVTQSPTHLIKTRGQQVTLRCSSQSGHNTVSWYQQALGQGPQFIFQYYREEENGRGNFPPRFSGLQFPNYSSELNVNALELDDSALYLCASSLPRTRNTEAFFGQGTRLTVV.

This clone was counted only a few times. The chain joins TRBV29-1 to TRBJ1-6; D not certain. The CDR3 spans 13 residues. Trimming left V 0 bases short and J 11 bases short, with 11 bases between. Germline loops: CDR1 SQVTM, CDR2 ANQGSEA. The CDR3 region is CSVEESEGTPLHF. DNA for the CDR3: TGCAGCGTTGAAGAGTCGGAGGGAACACCCCTCCACTTT.

This clone was found once. CDR3 nucleotide sequence: TGCAGCTCCGAGGGCCAGGTGGGGGAGACCCAGTACTTC. It codes for CSSEGQVGETQYF. V and J are TRBV29-1 and TRBJ2-5, with D perhaps matching TRBD2 (5 bases). This CDR3 is 13 amino acids long. The V gene's germline CDR1 is SQVTM and CDR2 ANQGSEA. The V end was cut by 8 bases, the J end by 5 bases, with 18 bases between.

This clone is a singleton in its sample. The chain combines TRBV11-3 with TRBJ2-3, with a weak D call TRBD2 (5 bases). The CDR3 has 15 residues. CDR1 SGHNT and CDR2 YENEEA come from the germline V gene. Trimming removed 6 bases from V and 5 bases from J, with 18 bases in between. The CDR3 region is CASSHGNVEGDTQYF. The CDR3 DNA follows: TGTGCCAGCAGTCACGGAAACGTTGAGGGAGATACGCAGTATTTT.

This sequence joins TRBV27 and TRBJ2-1; TRBD1 agrees at 10 bases. Germline CDR1 and CDR2: MNHEY and SMNVEV (reference sequence). The J segment lost 14 bases and the V segment lost 5 bases, leaving 9 bases of the junction unmatched. The CDR3 spans 13 residues. The CDR3 DNA reads TGTGCCAGCAGTCCAGAAGCCGGGACAGGGGAGTTCTTC. This gives the protein CASSPEAGTGEFF.

The V call is TRBV30, the J call TRBJ1-5; D unclear. Germline values: CDR1 GTSNPN, CDR2 SVGIG (reference sequence). The CDR3 sequence is 13 residues long. Trimming pared 0 bases from V and 6 bases from J, leaving 9 bases between. The chain's CDR3 is CAWSVGGPQPQHF. The CDR3 DNA sequence: TGTGCCTGGAGTGTGGGAGGCCCTCAGCCCCAGCATTTT.

The sample holds a few counts of this clone. The rearrangement links TRBV2 to TRBJ1-1, with D possibly matching TRBD1 (5 bases). V was cut by 4 bases and J by 5 bases, with 17 bases left in between. Germline lookup yields CDR1 SNHLY and CDR2 FYNNEI. This CDR3 has 15 residues. This CDR3 reads CASSGRMGGWTEAFF. The CDR3 bases are TGTGCCAGCAGTGGCCGAATGGGGGGGTGGACTGAAGCTTTCTTT.

This clone showed up just a few times. Other DNA sequences in this specimen translate into the identical CDR3. V and J are TRBV30 and TRBJ1-5, with a tentative D call TRBD1 (5 bases). Germline CDR1 is GTSNPN and CDR2 is SVGIG (reference sequence). Deletions cut 1 base from V and 6 bases from J, with 7 bases between. The CDR3 is 12 amino acids. In DNA, the CDR3 is TGTGCCTGGAGTGGCGGGGGTCAGCCCCAGCATTTT. Encoded protein: CAWSGGGQPQHF. The full variable domain, its missing parts supplied by reference TRBV30 and TRBJ1-5, is SQTIHQWPATLVQPVGSPLSLECTVEGTSNPNLYWYRQAAGRGLQLLFYSVGIGQISSEVPQNLSASRPQDRQFILSSKKLLLSDSGFYLCAWSGGGQPQHFGDGTRLSIL.

Notes on this clone: At the DNA level, this CDR3 is encoded by other sequences in the same sample as well. The rearrangement uses TRBV5-6 and TRBJ1-2; TRBD1 agrees at 9 bases. V shed 4 bases, J shed 3 bases, and the junction held 4 bases outside the gene matches. CDR3 length: 14 residues. CDR1 is SGHDT and CDR2 is YYEEEE in the germline V gene. The CDR3 DNA sequence: TGTGCCAGCAGCCTACAGGGGGCTGACTATGGCTACACCTTC. As protein: CASSLQGADYGYTF. Complete variable domain (other parts from reference TRBV5-6 and TRBJ1-2): DAGVTQSPTHLIKTRGQQVTLRCSPKSGHDTVSWYQQALGQGPQFIFQYYEEEERQRGNFPDRFSGHQFPNYSSELNVNALLLGDSALYLCASSLQGADYGYTFGSGTRLTVV.

The chain has TRBV6-6 and TRBJ1-1; tentative D call: TRBD1 (6 bases). CDR3 length equals 13 residues. The germline gives CDR1 MNHNY, CDR2 SVGAGI (reference sequence). V gave up 6 bases and J gave up 2 bases, with 10 bases separating them. The CDR3: CASSRQANTEAFF. The DNA of the CDR3 is TGTGCCAGCAGCCGACAGGCAAACACTGAAGCTTTCTTT.

The J gene is TRBJ2-7, the V gene TRBV14, with D possibly matching TRBD2 (5 bases). The CDR3 totals 13 residues. V shed 4 bases and J shed 7 bases, with 14 bases lying between them. Germline V gene lookup returns CDR1 SGHDN and CDR2 FVKESK. In nucleotides, the CDR3 is TGTGCCAGCAGCCGAGAACTCCGAGGGGAGCAGTACTTC. Translation gives CASSRELRGEQYF.

The sample holds a few counts of this clone. The gene calls are TRBV19 and TRBJ1-1; tentative D call: TRBD1 (5 bases). The germline CDR1 and CDR2 sequences are LNHDA and SQIVND (reference sequence). Trimming removed 5 bases from V and 6 bases from J, with 16 bases in between. The CDR3 covers 14 residues. CDR3 sequence (DNA): TGTGCCAGTAGTCCCACAGGTGGATACGCTGAAGCTTTCTTT. Translation: CASSPTGGYAEAFF.

This chain links TRBV29-1 with TRBJ2-5; D is possibly TRBD2 (5 bases). The V gene lost 5 bases and the J gene lost 3 bases, with 13 bases spanning the gap. The CDR3 covers 13 residues. Per the germline V gene, CDR1 is SQVTM and CDR2 is ANQGSEA. CDR3 amino acids: CSVPTSLEETQYF. The CDR3 DNA reads as TGCAGCGTTCCCACTAGTCTGGAAGAGACCCAGTACTTC. Using reference TRBV29-1 and TRBJ2-5 for the parts outside the CDR3, the full variable domain is SAVISQKPSRDICQRGTSLTIQCQVDSQVTMMFWYRQQPGQSLTLIATANQGSEATYESGFVIDKFPISRPNLTFSTLTVSNMSPEDSSIYLCSVPTSLEETQYFGPGTRLLVL.

This clone was counted between two and nine times. The V gene is TRBV27, the J gene TRBJ1-5; 8 nucleotides line up with TRBD1. Looked up from germline, CDR1 is MNHEY and CDR2 is SMNVEV (reference sequence). The V segment lost 8 bases and the J segment 5 bases; nucleotides outside the gene matches: 2. The CDR3 totals 12 residues. Here the CDR3 reads CASATGDQPQHF. CDR3 DNA: TGTGCCAGCGCGACAGGGGATCAGCCCCAGCATTTT.

The chain uses TRBV30 and TRBJ2-2; the D is unclear. Germline loops: CDR1 GTSNPN, CDR2 SVGIG (reference sequence). The CDR3 consists of 15 residues. V gave up 2 bases and J gave up 3 bases, with 13 bases separating them. This CDR3 is CAWSWSHPDTGELFF. As DNA, the CDR3 is TGTGCCTGGAGTTGGTCTCACCCGGACACCGGGGAGCTGTTTTTT.

The chain uses TRBV7-2 and TRBJ2-7; 9 bases line up with TRBD1. Per germline, CDR1 SGHTA and CDR2 FQGNSA. The CDR3 is made up of 14 amino acids. V lost 3 bases, J lost 7 bases, and 7 bases stayed unmatched. CDR3 nucleotides: TGTGCCAGCAGCTTTTACAGGGGGCGAAGTGAGCAGTACTTC. Its translation: CASSFYRGRSEQYF.

V is TRBV27 and J is TRBJ1-2, with TRBD1 as a possible D gene (6 bases). Germline lookup yields CDR1 MNHEY and CDR2 SMNVEV (reference sequence). The length of the CDR3 is 15 residues. V was pared by 7 bases and J by 2 bases, with 17 bases between. The CDR3 sequence: CASTSRTDSNYGYTF. CDR3 coding DNA: TGTGCCAGCACCTCGAGAACGGACAGCAACTATGGCTACACCTTC.

The V and J genes are TRBV6-1 and TRBJ1-5; D not resolved. The CDR3 is made up of 14 amino acids. Looked up from germline, CDR1 is MNHNS and CDR2 is SASEGT. Trimming cost V 7 bases and J 1 base, with 11 bases left between them. Here the CDR3 DNA reads TGTGCCAGCACACAGAGGGAGAGCAATCAGCCCCAGCATTTT. It specifies CASTQRESNQPQHF.

This clone was found once. The V gene is TRBV29-1, the J gene TRBJ1-2; D is unresolved. Germline-derived CDR1 and CDR2 are SQVTM and ANQGSEA. The CDR3 is 12 residues long. V was cut by 6 bases and J by 7 bases, with 15 bases left in between. The CDR3 nucleotides read TGCAGCGTCACGGAGGTCCCTTTTGGCTACACCTTC. Its translation: CSVTEVPFGYTF.

The table lists this clone with a few counts. J is TRBJ2-5 and V is TRBV14; D uncertain. Germline CDR1 SGHDN, CDR2 FVKESK. With 4 bases removed from V and 5 bases from J, the gap between germline ends came to 8 bases. The CDR3 extends over 12 amino acids. The CDR3 region has the DNA TGTGCCAGCAGCCTAGCCTGGGAGACCCAGTACTTC. Protein sequence: CASSLAWETQYF.

The CDR3 DNA reads as TGTGCCAGCTCACCACAGGGGGCCGCTGGCTACACCTTC. Amino acid sequence: CASSPQGAAGYTF. The chain recombines TRBV18 with TRBJ1-2; TRBD1 aligns across 7 bases. CDR1 and CDR2 from the germline V gene are KGHSH and LQKENI. V shed 1 base, J shed 7 bases, and the junction held 3 bases outside the gene matches. CDR3 length: 13 amino acids.

This rearrangement joins TRBV29-1 to TRBJ1-3; D remains ambiguous. There are 12 residues in the CDR3. Trimming stripped 3 bases from V and 2 bases from J, with 5 bases between. Germline V CDR1 and CDR2: SQVTM, ANQGSEA. The CDR3 nucleotides are TGCAGCGTTGAGGCACCTGGAAACACCATATATTTT. This gives the protein CSVEAPGNTIYF.

The chain recombines TRBV14 with TRBJ1-1; D unclear. CDR1 SGHDN and CDR2 FVKESK come from the germline V gene. V was trimmed by 1 base and J by 4 bases, leaving 13 bases between them. The CDR3 runs 15 residues. Written as DNA, the CDR3 is TGTGCCAGCAGCCAAGTAGCTGACTCGGCCACTGAAGCTTTCTTT. Its protein product is CASSQVADSATEAFF.

This clone has more than one count but fewer than ten. The V and J genes are TRBV7-2 and TRBJ2-3; 9 positions match TRBD1. Looked up from germline, CDR1 is SGHTA and CDR2 is FQGNSA. Unmatched junction bases numbered 6, after V lost 1 base and J lost 4 bases. CDR3 length: 16 residues. CDR3 in amino acids: CASSLGTGTGSDTQYF. As DNA, the CDR3 is TGTGCCAGCAGCTTAGGGACCGGGACAGGGTCAGATACGCAGTATTTT.

The gene calls are TRBV7-9 and TRBJ1-5, with TRBD1 matching over 7 bases. Germline V gives CDR1 SEHNR, CDR2 FQNEAQ (reference sequence). The CDR3 runs to 13 residues. The junction had 4 bases not matched to a gene; V was cut back by 7 bases and J by 4 bases. The CDR3 DNA sequence: TGTGCCAGCACGGGACAGCTAAATCAGCCCCAGCATTTT. This translates into CASTGQLNQPQHF. Complete variable domain (other parts from reference TRBV7-9 and TRBJ1-5): DTGVSQNPRHKITKRGQNVTFRCDPISEHNRLYWYRQTLGQGPEFLTYFQNEAQLEKSRLLSDRFSAERPKGSFSTLEIQRTEQGDSAMYLCASTGQLNQPQHFGDGTRLSIL.

The chain recombines TRBV29-1 with TRBJ2-1; D uncertain. Trimming took 4 bases from V and 3 from J, leaving 13 bases between them. CDR3 size: 14 residues. Germline V lookup: CDR1 SQVTM, CDR2 ANQGSEA. The CDR3 is CSVVRVLGYNEQFF. CDR3 coding DNA: TGCAGCGTTGTCCGCGTTCTCGGCTACAATGAGCAGTTCTTC.

This clone showed up just a few times. This chain joins TRBV7-8 and TRBJ2-3, with 10 nucleotides matching TRBD2. From germline, CDR1 is SGHVS and CDR2 FQNEAQ. V trimming: 2 bases; J trimming: 2 bases; junction bases outside the gene matches: 4. The CDR3 contains 16 residues. CDR3 sequence (DNA): TGTGCCAGCAGCTTAAGGACTAGCGGTTTCACAGATACGCAGTATTTT. As protein: CASSLRTSGFTDTQYF.

This clone has more than one count but fewer than ten. The chain is built from TRBV29-1 and TRBJ1-1; 10 positions match TRBD1. There are 14 residues in the CDR3. After removal of 7 bases from V and 2 bases from J, the junction contained 7 bases not matched to a gene. Germline V lookup: CDR1 SQVTM, CDR2 ANQGSEA. The CDR3 here is CSARDRGINTEAFF. The CDR3, as DNA: TGCAGCGCCCGGGACAGGGGAATTAACACTGAAGCTTTCTTT. Filled out from reference TRBV29-1 and TRBJ1-1, the complete variable domain reads SAVISQKPSRDICQRGTSLTIQCQVDSQVTMMFWYRQQPGQSLTLIATANQGSEATYESGFVIDKFPISRPNLTFSTLTVSNMSPEDSSIYLCSARDRGINTEAFFGQGTRLTVV.

The chain carries TRBV29-1 and TRBJ1-1; no definite D call. Per the germline V gene, CDR1 is SQVTM and CDR2 is ANQGSEA. The CDR3 is 11 residues long. Between the trimmed V and J ends, which lost 7 bases and 8 bases, there was a span of 14 bases. Here the CDR3 DNA reads TGCAGCGATTCTCTGGGAGCCGAAGCTTTCTTT. Its translation is CSDSLGAEAFF.